One sample yielded the 10 T cell receptor beta chains listed below, sequenced in a study of glioma-infiltrating T cells after dendritic cell vaccination. The protocol was immunoSEQ multiplex PCR, while the TCRdb copy is restricted to in-frame clones and leaves out a portion. Of roughly 70,000 clones listed, almost 85% were seen once; the top ten hold 2.1%. Sequenced material: blood, taken before dendritic cell vaccination. These receptors were taken from a human donor with glioblastoma.

This chain uses TRBV5-1 with TRBJ2-3; D is ambiguous. The CDR3 extends over 14 amino acids. Per germline, CDR1 SGHRS and CDR2 YFSETQ. With 0 bases removed from V and 4 bases from J, the gap between germline ends came to 9 bases. The CDR3 sequence is CASSLVPRADTQYF. The CDR3 DNA sequence: TGCGCCAGCAGCTTGGTTCCGCGTGCAGATACGCAGTATTTT.

In this sample, this clone turned up a few times. The J gene is TRBJ2-3, the V gene TRBV21-1; the table assigns TRBD1, which was not confirmed against the DNA. TRBV21-1 is reported as a pseudogene. This CDR3 comprises 17 residues. In nucleotides, the CDR3 is TGTGCCAGCAGCCGAGACACGACCCGACCGAGCAGGGATACGCAGTATTTT. It codes for CASSRDTTRPSRDTQYF.

The J gene is TRBJ2-1, the V gene TRBV6-5; tentative D call: TRBD2 (6 bases). The CDR3 totals 15 residues. V was shortened by 6 bases and J by 4 bases, with 16 bases between the two germline ends. Germline V lookup: CDR1 MNHEY, CDR2 SVGAGI. The CDR3 nucleotides are TGTGCCAGCAGAGCCCTAGCGCCCAATTACAATGAGCAGTTCTTC. It encodes CASRALAPNYNEQFF.

This clone was detected a few times. The chain employs TRBV9 and TRBJ2-3; 9 bases are shared with TRBD2. The CDR3 loop spans 17 amino acids. Trimming at V came to 1 base and at J to 1 base, leaving 7 bases not matched to a gene. From germline, CDR1 is SGDLS and CDR2 YYNGEE. DNA for the CDR3: TGTGCCAGCAGCGTACCTAGCGGGAATGTGGGCACAGATACGCAGTATTTT. It specifies CASSVPSGNVGTDTQYF.

The chain couples TRBV4-1 to TRBJ2-7; 9 bases agree with TRBD2. V shed 4 bases, J shed 3 bases, and the junction held 7 bases outside the gene matches. The CDR3 covers 15 residues. Germline loops: CDR1 MGHRA, CDR2 YSYEKL. DNA of the CDR3: TGCGCCAGCAGCCCGACCGGGACTAGCAGCTACGAGCAGTACGTC. Amino acids: CASSPTGTSSYEQYV.

J is TRBJ2-1 and V is TRBV7-6; tentative D call: TRBD2 (6 bases). CDR1 SGHVS and CDR2 FNYEAQ come from the germline V gene. The V gene lost 2 bases and the J gene lost 4 bases, with 12 bases spanning the gap. CDR3 length equals 15 residues. The CDR3 coding sequence is TGTGCCAGCAGCTTAAGGCCTAGCGAGTACAATGAGCAGTTCTTC. It codes for CASSLRPSEYNEQFF.

This sequence joins TRBV6-5 and TRBJ1-3; 9 bases line up with TRBD1. The CDR3 totals 16 residues. V was pared by 2 bases and J by 4 bases, with 6 bases of the junction left unmatched. CDR1 is MNHEY and CDR2 is SVGAGI in the germline V gene. CDR3 sequence (DNA): TGTGCCAGCAGTTACACGGGACAGGGTTTAGGAAACACCATATATTTT. Protein: CASSYTGQGLGNTIYF.

The J gene is TRBJ2-3, the V gene TRBV6-5; D uncertain. Looked up from germline, CDR1 is MNHEY and CDR2 is SVGAGI. V was clipped by 6 bases and J by 1 base, with 11 bases between them. The CDR3 sequence is 14 residues long. The DNA for the CDR3 is TGTGCCAGCAGACAGACCCTCGGCACAGATACGCAGTATTTT. It translates to CASRQTLGTDTQYF.

This chain connects TRBV27 to TRBJ1-4; no definite D call. This CDR3 has 15 residues. CDR1 and CDR2 from the germline V gene are MNHEY and SMNVEV (reference sequence). V was cut by 4 bases and J by 3 bases, with 12 bases left in between. CDR3 in amino acids: CASSSMVGANEKLFF. In nucleotides, the CDR3 is TGTGCCAGCAGTTCCATGGTGGGAGCTAATGAAAAACTGTTTTTT.

Here the CDR3 DNA reads TGTGCCAGCAGCGAAACGGGGGGCGACTATGGCTACACCTTC. This encodes CASSETGGDYGYTF. The chain has TRBV25-1 and TRBJ1-2; tentatively, D is TRBD1 (6 bases). Trimming removed 6 bases from V and 3 bases from J, with 14 bases in between. This CDR3 has 14 residues. The V gene's germline CDR1 is MGHDK and CDR2 SYGVNS.